Listed below are T cell receptor beta chains from one sample, sequenced in a study of regulatory T cells in long-lasting Graves disease. TCRdb reanalysed the multiplex PCR reads using MiXCR and keeps one entry per CDR3 protein. Of roughly 420,000 distinct CDR3 sequences in the sample, around 16% were seen once. This sample comprised peripheral blood mononuclear cells (PBMCs), obtained at new diagnosis, from a patient treated with antithyroid drugs. These receptors were collected from a female donor with Graves disease. Both conserved end residues are part of each CDR3. A D gene is named only where the DNA matches it firmly. Not every row has a clone size; where given, it reads once, few, many or a size class.

D gene: -; V gene: TRBV28; J gene: TRBJ1-1; clone size: many; CDR3 protein: CASIPWGGAETEAFF; CDR3 DNA: TGTGCCAGCATTCCGTGGGGGGGCGCGGAGACTGAAGCTTTCTTT
D gene: -; V gene: TRBV9; J gene: TRBJ1-4; clone size: few; CDR3 protein: CASSVRCKNEKLFF; CDR3 DNA: TGTGCCAGCAGCGTCAGGTGTAAAAATGAAAAACTGTTTTTT
D gene: -; V gene: TRBV5-1; J gene: TRBJ1-2; clone size: few; CDR3 protein: CASSPRRGVEGYTF; CDR3 DNA: TGCGCCAGCAGCCCCCGGCGGGGGGTGGAGGGCTACACCTTC
D gene: -; V gene: TRBV18; J gene: TRBJ2-5; clone size: many; CDR3 protein: CASSPGRRQETQYF; CDR3 DNA: TGTGCCAGCTCACCCGGTCGGAGACAAGAGACCCAGTACTTC
D gene: TRBD2; V gene: TRBV20-1; J gene: TRBJ2-7; clone size: -; CDR3 protein: CSARSGTSGSYEQYF; CDR3 DNA: TGCAGTGCTCGCTCCGGGACTAGCGGGAGTTACGAGCAGTACTTC
D gene: -; V gene: TRBV10-3; J gene: TRBJ1-4; clone size: -; CDR3 protein: CAISEYSATNEKLFF; CDR3 DNA: TGTGCCATCAGTGAGTACAGCGCAACTAATGAAAAACTGTTTTTT
D gene: -; V gene: TRBV30; J gene: TRBJ1-1; clone size: many; CDR3 protein: CAWSINRDTEAFF; CDR3 DNA: TGTGCCTGGAGTATTAATCGGGACACTGAAGCTTTCTTT
D gene: -; V gene: TRBV10-3; J gene: TRBJ2-3; clone size: many; CDR3 protein: CAISSLRAGADTQYF; CDR3 DNA: TGTGCCATCAGCTCCCTCCGCGCAGGGGCAGATACGCAGTATTTT
D gene: TRBD1; V gene: TRBV5-1; J gene: TRBJ1-6; clone size: many; CDR3 protein: CASSLKTGGDYNSPLHF; CDR3 DNA: TGCGCCAGCAGCTTGAAAACAGGGGGAGACTATAATTCACCCCTCCACTTT
D gene: -; V gene: TRBV10-1; J gene: TRBJ1-1; clone size: many; CDR3 protein: CASSAGEERPEAFF; CDR3 DNA: TGCGCCAGCAGCGCCGGAGAAGAAAGGCCTGAAGCTTTCTTT
D gene: -; V gene: TRBV5-1; J gene: TRBJ1-5; clone size: many; CDR3 protein: CASSLATGSNQPQHF; CDR3 DNA: TGCGCCAGCAGCTTGGCGACTGGTAGCAATCAGCCCCAGCATTTT
D gene: -; V gene: TRBV6-5; J gene: TRBJ1-1; clone size: many; CDR3 protein: CASSYYANTEAFF; CDR3 DNA: TGTGCCAGCAGTTATTACGCGAACACTGAAGCTTTCTTT
D gene: -; V gene: TRBV11-2; J gene: TRBJ1-6; clone size: many; CDR3 protein: CASSLEPGVRSPLHF; CDR3 DNA: TGTGCCAGCAGCTTAGAGCCAGGGGTGAGGTCACCCCTCCACTTT
D gene: -; V gene: TRBV7-8; J gene: TRBJ2-5; clone size: many; CDR3 protein: CASSLAEHRIQETQYF; CDR3 DNA: TGTGCCAGCAGCTTAGCGGAGCACCGAATCCAAGAGACCCAGTACTTC
D gene: -; V gene: TRBV6-1; J gene: TRBJ2-2; clone size: many; CDR3 protein: CASSTPAPFFDPLRTGELFF; CDR3 DNA: TGTGCCAGCAGCACGCCTGCCCCATTCTTTGACCCTCTCCGGACCGGGGAGCTGTTTTTT
D gene: -; V gene: TRBV20-1; J gene: TRBJ1-5; clone size: many; CDR3 protein: CSARDLTGQPQHF; CDR3 DNA: TGCAGTGCTAGAGATCTCACGGGTCAGCCCCAGCATTTT
D gene: -; V gene: TRBV27; J gene: TRBJ1-1; clone size: -; CDR3 protein: CASSFSTGMNTEAFF; CDR3 DNA: TGTGCCAGCAGTTTTAGTACCGGGATGAACACTGAAGCTTTCTTT
D gene: TRBD2; V gene: TRBV20-1; J gene: TRBJ2-2; clone size: -; CDR3 protein: CSARQGGGAGELFF; CDR3 DNA: TGCAGTGCTAGACAAGGCGGGGGGGCCGGGGAGCTGTTTTTT
D gene: TRBD1; V gene: TRBV4-1; J gene: TRBJ2-4; clone size: many; CDR3 protein: CASSTQGAEWPNIQYF; CDR3 DNA: TGCGCCAGCAGTACACAGGGGGCGGAATGGCCAAACATTCAGTACTTC
D gene: -; V gene: TRBV28; J gene: TRBJ2-5; clone size: many; CDR3 protein: CASTYILQETQYF; CDR3 DNA: TGTGCCAGCACCTACATCCTCCAAGAGACCCAGTACTTC
D gene: TRBD1; V gene: TRBV6-5; J gene: TRBJ2-7; clone size: many; CDR3 protein: CASSYAGTGVYEQYF; CDR3 DNA: TGTGCCAGCAGTTACGCTGGGACAGGGGTTTACGAGCAGTACTTC
D gene: -; V gene: TRBV5-5; J gene: TRBJ2-2; clone size: many; CDR3 protein: CASSLAGATGELFF; CDR3 DNA: TGTGCCAGCAGCTTGGCAGGGGCCACCGGGGAGCTGTTTTTT
D gene: -; V gene: TRBV9; J gene: TRBJ1-1; clone size: many; CDR3 protein: CASSVDSLNTEAFF; CDR3 DNA: TGTGCCAGCAGCGTAGACAGCTTGAACACTGAAGCTTTCTTT
D gene: TRBD1; V gene: TRBV7-9; J gene: TRBJ1-1; clone size: many; CDR3 protein: CASSLARATGGAIENTEAFF; CDR3 DNA: TGTGCCAGCAGCTTAGCGAGGGCCACAGGGGGCGCGATAGAAAACACTGAAGCTTTCTTT
D gene: TRBD2; V gene: TRBV20-1; J gene: TRBJ2-3; clone size: -; CDR3 protein: CSARELAGTDTQYF; CDR3 DNA: TGCAGTGCTAGAGAACTAGCGGGCACAGATACGCAGTATTTT
D gene: -; V gene: TRBV14; J gene: TRBJ2-5; clone size: -; CDR3 protein: CASSQEEGFLETQYF; CDR3 DNA: TGTGCCAGCAGCCAAGAGGAGGGATTTTTAGAGACCCAGTACTTC
D gene: TRBD1; V gene: TRBV19; J gene: TRBJ2-3; clone size: -; CDR3 protein: CASSRTGGRADTQYF; CDR3 DNA: TGTGCCAGTAGTAGGACAGGGGGCCGGGCAGATACGCAGTATTTT
D gene: TRBD2; V gene: TRBV7-2; J gene: TRBJ2-1; clone size: many; CDR3 protein: CASSSIAGSYNEQFF; CDR3 DNA: TGTGCCAGCAGCTCCATAGCGGGCTCCTACAATGAGCAGTTCTTC
D gene: -; V gene: TRBV20-1; J gene: TRBJ1-1; clone size: many; CDR3 protein: CSARRWDTEAFF; CDR3 DNA: TGCAGTGCTAGACGTTGGGACACTGAAGCTTTCTTT
D gene: -; V gene: TRBV6-2/TRBV6-3; J gene: TRBJ1-4; clone size: many; CDR3 protein: CASRTTRQATNEKLFF; CDR3 DNA: TGTGCCAGCAGAACAACCCGACAAGCAACTAATGAAAAACTGTTTTTT
D gene: -; V gene: TRBV6-2/TRBV6-3; J gene: TRBJ1-1; clone size: many; CDR3 protein: CASSGRNRVSGPEVNTEAFF; CDR3 DNA: TGTGCCAGCAGCGGTAGAAACAGGGTTTCGGGCCCGGAGGTGAACACTGAAGCTTTCTTT
D gene: -; V gene: TRBV28; J gene: TRBJ1-4; clone size: few; CDR3 protein: CASSFGRGLPTEKLFF; CDR3 DNA: TGTGCCAGCAGTTTTGGTCGGGGGCTTCCTACTGAAAAACTGTTTTTT
D gene: TRBD1; V gene: TRBV27; J gene: TRBJ1-1; clone size: few; CDR3 protein: CASSNRGRTEAFF; CDR3 DNA: TGTGCCAGCAGCAACAGGGGTCGGACTGAAGCTTTCTTT
D gene: -; V gene: TRBV5-1; J gene: TRBJ2-7; clone size: many; CDR3 protein: CASSLRRDGTYEQYF; CDR3 DNA: TGCGCCAGCAGCTTGCGTCGGGACGGAACCTACGAGCAGTACTTC
D gene: -; V gene: TRBV15; J gene: TRBJ1-2; clone size: -; CDR3 protein: CATRAQGPLDYGYTF; CDR3 DNA: TGTGCCACAAGAGCTCAGGGGCCCTTAGACTATGGCTACACCTTC
D gene: -; V gene: TRBV5-1; J gene: TRBJ1-5; clone size: many; CDR3 protein: CASSWGGANQPQHF; CDR3 DNA: TGCGCCAGCAGCTGGGGAGGGGCAAATCAGCCCCAGCATTTT
D gene: -; V gene: TRBV19; J gene: TRBJ1-1; clone size: many; CDR3 protein: CASSTTGQTLNTEAFF; CDR3 DNA: TGTGCCAGTAGTACAACCGGACAGACCTTGAACACTGAAGCTTTCTTT
D gene: TRBD2; V gene: TRBV6-1; J gene: TRBJ2-5; clone size: many; CDR3 protein: CASMGLGGWETQYF; CDR3 DNA: TGTGCCAGCATGGGACTAGGGGGGTGGGAGACCCAGTACTTC
D gene: TRBD1; V gene: TRBV11-1; J gene: TRBJ2-5; clone size: many; CDR3 protein: CASRNRDRGYQETQYF; CDR3 DNA: TGTGCCAGCAGGAACCGGGACAGGGGATACCAAGAGACCCAGTACTTC
D gene: -; V gene: TRBV20-1; J gene: TRBJ1-2; clone size: many; CDR3 protein: CSASGLFNYGYTF; CDR3 DNA: TGCAGTGCTTCTGGACTGTTTAACTATGGCTACACCTTC
D gene: -; V gene: TRBV29-1; J gene: TRBJ1-2; clone size: -; CDR3 protein: CSVVTNYGYTF; CDR3 DNA: TGCAGCGTTGTAACTAACTATGGCTACACCTTC
D gene: TRBD1; V gene: TRBV9; J gene: TRBJ1-2; clone size: many; CDR3 protein: CASSAMGQGKANYGYTF; CDR3 DNA: TGTGCCAGCAGCGCGATGGGACAGGGGAAAGCTAACTATGGCTACACCTTC